A selection of T cell receptor beta chains follows, all from one sample in a study of identifying expanded T cells in peripheral blood. TCRdb's copy holds only in-frame clones and misses some; the assay was immunoSEQ multiplex PCR. Of some 81,000 clones detected, approximately 84% appear once; the ten largest clones hold around a sixth. Sequencing was carried out using blood. The receptors come from a person between 18 and 75 years old in good health. CDR3s include the opening cysteine and the closing phenylalanine or tryptophan. D genes are given only for firm matches. Only some rows state a clone size, as once, few, many or a class for expanded clones.

d_gene	v_gene	abundance	j_gene	CDR3nt	CDR3aa
TRBD2	TRBV6-5	-	TRBJ2-1	TGTGCCAGCAGTTTAAGCGGGAGCTCCTACAATGAGCAGTTCTTC	CASSLSGSSYNEQFF
-	TRBV4-3	few	TRBJ2-7	TGCGCCAGCAGCCAAGAGGTGGCAGGGGATGTCCAGTACTTC	CASSQEVAGDVQYF
TRBD2	TRBV7-9	-	TRBJ2-3	TGTGCCAGCAGCTTAGGTGCGGGAGGTGTCACAGATACGCAGTATTTT	CASSLGAGGVTDTQYF
-	TRBV4-2	few	TRBJ2-1	TGTGCCAGCAGCCAAGATATGGGGGCTAGCGGAGTTTACAATGAGCAGTTCTTC	CASSQDMGASGVYNEQFF
TRBD2	TRBV7-2	-	TRBJ2-3	TGTGCCAGCAGCGATGGACTAGCGGGAGGCGGAGATACGCAGTATTTT	CASSDGLAGGGDTQYF
-	TRBV5-1	-	TRBJ2-3	TGCGCCAGCAGCTCGGGCCAAGTTAGGGACCTCTTAAGCCCAGCAGATACGCAGTATTTT	CASSSGQVRDLLSPADTQYF
-	TRBV30	-	TRBJ2-2	TGTGCCTGGAGACCTTCCCCTGTAACCGGGGAGCTGTTTTTT	CAWRPSPVTGELFF
TRBD1	TRBV28	many	TRBJ1-5	TGTGCCAGCAGTTTCCACGGACAGGGTAGTCAGCCCCAGCATTTT	CASSFHGQGSQPQHF
TRBD1	TRBV19	-	TRBJ2-1	TGTGCCAGTAGTATAGTGAGGGACAGGTCCAATGAGCAGTTCTTC	CASSIVRDRSNEQFF
-	TRBV9	-	TRBJ2-3	TGTGCCAGCAGCGTAGCTGTAGGGGCAAGCACAGATACGCAGTATTTT	CASSVAVGASTDTQYF
-	TRBV5-4	-	TRBJ2-4	TGTGCCAGCAGCTTGAGTAGTCTAGAGCACGAATATTTAGCCAAAAACATTCAGTACTTC	CASSLSSLEHEYLAKNIQYF
TRBD2	TRBV9	-	TRBJ2-5	TGTGCCAGCAGCGTAGGGGCTAGCGGGAGTGAAGAGACCCAGTACTTC	CASSVGASGSEETQYF
-	TRBV5-1	-	TRBJ2-7	TGCGCCAGCAGCTTGGGGGACAACTACGAGCAGTACTTC	CASSLGDNYEQYF
-	TRBV27	-	TRBJ2-1	TGTGCCAGCAGTTTATCAGGGGGGACGACAAACAATGAGCAGTTCTTC	CASSLSGGTTNNEQFF
TRBD2	TRBV11-2	-	TRBJ2-7	TGTGCCAGCGACCGGGGACTAGCGGTATCCTACGAGCAGTACTTC	CASDRGLAVSYEQYF
-	TRBV19	-	TRBJ1-1	TGTGCCAGTCGCCGCCTAAAGATGACAGCGGACACTGAAGCTTTCTTT	CASRRLKMTADTEAFF
TRBD1	TRBV30	few	TRBJ1-6	TGTGCCTGGTCGACAGGGGTTTATGATTCACCCCTCCACTTT	CAWSTGVYDSPLHF
TRBD2	TRBV9	-	TRBJ2-1	TGTGCCAGCAGCGTAGGGACTAGCGGCTACAATGAGCAGTTCTTC	CASSVGTSGYNEQFF
TRBD1	TRBV6-1	-	TRBJ1-5	TGTGCCAGCAGTGGACAGGGGACTCAGCCCCAGCATTTT	CASSGQGTQPQHF
-	TRBV11-2	-	TRBJ1-3	TGTGCCAGCAGCTTATCCGAGACTGGGTGGGGCACCATATATTTT	CASSLSETGWGTIYF
-	TRBV21-1	-	TRBJ2-5	TGTGCCAGCAGCAAAACAATGGATACAGGAGTTGCCGGCCAAGAGACCCAGTACTTC	CASSKTMDTGVAGQETQYF
TRBD2	TRBV11-2	-	TRBJ2-1	TGTGCCAGCAGCTTAGAGGTTAGCGGGAGCTACAATGAGCAGTTCTTC	CASSLEVSGSYNEQFF
TRBD1	TRBV19	-	TRBJ2-7	TGTGCCAGTAGTCCAAGGACAGGGGGCGAGCAGTACTTC	CASSPRTGGEQYF
-	TRBV7-3	-	TRBJ2-1	TGTGCCAGCAGCTTAAACGGGAATGAGCAGTTCTTC	CASSLNGNEQFF
TRBD2	TRBV7-2	-	TRBJ2-7	TGTGCCAGCAGCCACGGGACTAGCGGGAGGAGGAACGAGCAGTACTTC	CASSHGTSGRRNEQYF
-	TRBV27	-	TRBJ2-1	TGTGCCAGCAGTTTATCCCTCAACAATGAGCAGTTCTTC	CASSLSLNNEQFF
-	TRBV29-1	-	TRBJ2-2	TGCAGCGTTGGGGTCACCGGGGAGCTGTTTTTT	CSVGVTGELFF
-	TRBV11-3	-	TRBJ2-3	TGTGCCAGCAGCTTAGGGGCTCAAAGTAGCACAGATACGCAGTATTTT	CASSLGAQSSTDTQYF
-	TRBV10-3	-	TRBJ2-7	TGTGCCATCGCGGGACACCCCTACGAGCAGTACTTC	CAIAGHPYEQYF